This record concerns one TCR beta chain sequence. Its antigen has not been determined. No much larger clone exists at a distance of one base, and base qualities are not known. In the prospective study, participants were 18 to 89 years old, resided in around 25 geographic areas of the United States, and were enrolled through a virtual design. To assign participants to cohorts, the prospective study relied on clinical history that participants themselves reported in a screening survey and a study questionnaire. In the prospective study, mobile phlebotomists collected whole blood, serum and a nasopharyngeal or oropharyngeal swab from each participant. Additional blood draws and questionnaires over an approximately two-month period could optionally be provided by prospective study participants. Blood samples from the prospective study were shipped frozen or at room temperature prior to DNA extraction.

In the germline V gene, CDR1 corresponds to MNHNS and CDR2 to SASEGT. Including the terminal cysteine and phenylalanine, the CDR3 comprises 15 residues. Only CDR3 DNA is held: 45 bases, read in frame from base 1. The germline V and J ends show losses of 2 bases and 6 bases respectively, and no gene match explains 7 bases of the junction. TCRbeta CDR3 regions were amplified from genomic DNA using the immunoSEQ Assay, a bias-controlled multiplex PCR. For the original study's pipeline: Within the assay, amplification of reference gene primers was used to estimate how many nucleated cells each sample contained. To quantify the absolute abundance of each unique TCRbeta CDR3 rearrangement, sequence reads were collapsed and filtered. For each sample, productive Simpson clonality was calculated as the square root of Simpson's diversity index across productive rearrangements. The immuneACCESS repertoire file appears here via TCRdb, limited to in-frame rearrangements. These files lack a portion of the clones; in checked studies, under half of the deficit traces to unresolved V genes, and the cause of the others is not known. Clonal size and the V and J genes are those of that table, whereas D and trimming came from the DNA. In all, the sample holds about 230,000 clones, and approximately 88% of those were seen once. The ten biggest clones cover over 2% of the sample.

The data derive from a study of blood T cell repertoires in COVID-19 (dated by TCRdb to between 2020 and 2021). Study-level background: The collaborator samples originated in the United States, Italy and Spain and spanned the acute and convalescent phases of COVID-19. HLA class I and class II types, where available, came from metadata supplied by the sample provider rather than from assay-based typing. The material from the prospective study consisted of cDNA or gDNA derived from T cells, B-cell-depleted T cells, or PBMCs. A de-identified subject ID, COVID-19 status, age in years and sex were almost always included in the sample metadata. Samples were obtained from the ongoing ImmuneRACE study (first 160 participants) and from over 1,000 subjects provided by 6 global collaborators. A freely available public database, intended as a resource for researchers studying the immune response to SARS-CoV-2, is where the repertoires were released. Deeply sampled blood TCRbeta repertoires from subjects exposed to, actively infected with, or recovered from COVID-19 were included in the dataset. General conclusions and limits of the study: The quantity of clinical and demographic metadata differed by source and by participant and was supplied without curation.

This sequence uses TRBV6-1 and TRBJ2-1; the central 7 bases match TRBD1. The TCR comes from a woman aged 40 to 50 with acute COVID-19. Specimen: PBMCs or T cells enriched from blood (not recorded which). The nucleotides read TGTGCCAGCAGTGAAAATATACAGGGGAGCAATGAGCAGTTCTTC. Translated, it gives CASSENIQGSNEQFF.